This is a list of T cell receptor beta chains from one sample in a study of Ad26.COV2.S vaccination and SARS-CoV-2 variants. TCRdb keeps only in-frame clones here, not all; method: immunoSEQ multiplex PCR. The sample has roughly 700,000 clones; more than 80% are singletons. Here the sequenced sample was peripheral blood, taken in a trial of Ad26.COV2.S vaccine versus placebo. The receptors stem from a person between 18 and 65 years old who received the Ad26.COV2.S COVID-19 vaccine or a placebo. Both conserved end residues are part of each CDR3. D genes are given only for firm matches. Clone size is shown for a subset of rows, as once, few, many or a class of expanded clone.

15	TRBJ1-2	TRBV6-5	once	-	CASSYSLRGVDGYTF	TGTGCCAGCAGTTACTCGCTCCGGGGGGTGGATGGCTACACCTTC
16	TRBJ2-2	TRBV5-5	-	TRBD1	CASSPQGAVNTGELFF	TGTGCCAGCAGCCCGCAGGGGGCCGTAAACACCGGGGAGCTGTTTTTT
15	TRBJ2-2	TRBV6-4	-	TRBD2	CASEGLAGNTGELFF	TGTGCCAGCGAAGGACTAGCGGGGAACACCGGGGAGCTGTTTTTT
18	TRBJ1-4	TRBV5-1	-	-	CASSLRVLLGTTNEKLFF	TGCGCCAGCAGCTTGAGGGTTTTATTAGGGACAACTAATGAAAAACTGTTTTTT
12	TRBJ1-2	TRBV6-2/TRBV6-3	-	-	CASSQQGGGYTF	TGTGCCAGCAGTCAACAGGGAGGTGGCTACACCTTC
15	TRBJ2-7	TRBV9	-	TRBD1	CASSVATGGFYEQYF	TGTGCCAGCAGCGTAGCTACAGGGGGGTTCTACGAGCAGTACTTC
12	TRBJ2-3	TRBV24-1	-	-	CATSDVRATQYF	TGTGCCACCAGTGATGTCAGGGCGACGCAGTATTTT
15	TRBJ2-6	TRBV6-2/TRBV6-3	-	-	CASSERSSGANVLTF	TGTGCCAGCAGCGAGCGGTCCTCTGGGGCCAACGTCCTGACTTTC
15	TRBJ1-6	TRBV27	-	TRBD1	CASSYLQGSGSPLHF	TGTGCCAGCAGTTACCTACAGGGGTCGGGTTCACCCCTCCACTTT
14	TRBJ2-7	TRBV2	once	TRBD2	CASSGTSGLWEQYF	TGTGCCAGCAGTGGGACTAGCGGCCTCTGGGAGCAGTACTTC
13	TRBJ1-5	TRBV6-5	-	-	CASRQVLNQPQHF	TGTGCCAGCAGGCAGGTGCTCAATCAGCCCCAGCATTTT
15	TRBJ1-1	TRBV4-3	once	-	CASSQDLGTDTEAFF	TGCGCCAGCAGCCAAGATTTAGGGACGGATACTGAAGCTTTCTTT
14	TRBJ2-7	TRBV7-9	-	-	CASSRDLQGAEQYF	TGTGCCAGCAGCCGGGATCTCCAAGGGGCCGAGCAGTACTTC
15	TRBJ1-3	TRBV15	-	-	CATSRSKGSGNTIYF	TGTGCCACCAGCAGATCCAAAGGCTCTGGAAACACCATATATTTT
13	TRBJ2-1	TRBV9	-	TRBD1	CASSVTGGREQFF	TGTGCCAGCAGCGTAACAGGGGGCAGGGAGCAGTTCTTC
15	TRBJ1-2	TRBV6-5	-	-	CASSYTGGSLYGYTF	TGTGCCAGCAGTTACACGGGCGGATCCCTATATGGCTACACCTTC
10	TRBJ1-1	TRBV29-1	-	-	CSVEGTEAFF	TGCAGCGTTGAGGGTACTGAAGCTTTCTTT
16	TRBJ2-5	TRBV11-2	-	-	CASSLWAGVSQETQYF	TGTGCCAGCAGCTTATGGGCAGGGGTCTCCCAAGAGACCCAGTACTTC
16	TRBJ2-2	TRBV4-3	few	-	CASSQDRGLGAGELFF	TGCGCCAGCAGCCAAGATAGGGGACTGGGGGCCGGGGAGCTGTTTTTT
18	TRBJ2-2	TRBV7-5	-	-	CARSLGRGRGVRTGELFF	TGTGCCAGAAGCTTAGGTAGGGGGAGGGGCGTCAGGACCGGGGAGCTGTTTTTT
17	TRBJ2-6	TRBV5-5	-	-	CASSQSRDFSGANVLTF	TGTGCCAGCAGCCAAAGCCGGGACTTCTCTGGGGCCAACGTCCTGACTTTC
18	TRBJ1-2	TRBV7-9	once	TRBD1	CASSLAPPGQITNYGYTF	TGTGCCAGCAGCCTAGCCCCCCCGGGACAGATAACTAACTATGGCTACACCTTC
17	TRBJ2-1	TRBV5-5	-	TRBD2	CASSLEGRGRARIEQFF	TGTGCCAGCAGCTTGGAGGGACGCGGGAGGGCCCGGATTGAGCAGTTCTTC
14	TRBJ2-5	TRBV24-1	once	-	CATSDLDSQETQYF	TGTGCCACCAGTGATTTAGACAGTCAAGAGACCCAGTACTTC
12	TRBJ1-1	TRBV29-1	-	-	CSVSPGTGEAFF	TGCAGCGTCTCTCCCGGTACGGGTGAAGCTTTCTTT
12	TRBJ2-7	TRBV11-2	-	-	CASSWTVDEQYF	TGTGCCAGCAGCTGGACAGTGGACGAGCAGTACTTC
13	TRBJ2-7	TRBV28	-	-	CASLTDTGYEQYF	TGTGCCAGTTTAACCGATACAGGCTACGAGCAGTACTTC
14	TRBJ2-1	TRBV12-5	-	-	CASGLGTAYNEQFF	TGTGCTAGTGGTTTGGGGACAGCCTACAATGAGCAGTTCTTC
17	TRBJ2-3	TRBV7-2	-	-	CASSLVSTGGSTDTQYF	TGTGCCAGCAGCTTAGTGTCGACAGGCGGAAGCACAGATACGCAGTATTTT
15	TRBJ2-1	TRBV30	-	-	CAWGSVIQGSNEQFF	TGTGCCTGGGGTAGTGTCATCCAGGGGAGCAATGAGCAGTTCTTC
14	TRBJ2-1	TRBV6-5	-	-	CASSYLRGQGEQFF	TGTGCCAGCAGTTACCTGCGGGGGCAGGGAGAGCAGTTCTTC
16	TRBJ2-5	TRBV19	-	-	CASSTYGRGKWETQYF	TGTGCCAGTAGTACCTATGGACGGGGAAAGTGGGAGACCCAGTACTTC
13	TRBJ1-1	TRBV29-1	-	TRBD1	CSVAGTVNTEAFF	TGCAGCGTTGCGGGGACAGTGAACACTGAAGCTTTCTTT
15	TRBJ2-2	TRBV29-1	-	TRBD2	CSVGGGGLAAGELFF	TGCAGCGTTGGGGGCGGTGGACTAGCGGCCGGGGAGCTGTTTTTT
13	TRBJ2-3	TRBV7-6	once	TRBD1	CASSDRATDTQYF	TGTGCCAGCTCGGACAGGGCGACAGATACGCAGTATTTT
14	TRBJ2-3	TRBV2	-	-	CASSVGGEADTQYF	TGTGCCAGCAGTGTTGGCGGGGAGGCAGATACGCAGTATTTT
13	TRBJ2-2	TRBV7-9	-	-	CASSLELSGELFF	TGTGCCAGCAGCTTAGAACTAAGCGGGGAGCTGTTTTTT
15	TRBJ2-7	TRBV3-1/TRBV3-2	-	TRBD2	CASSRTRGRSYEQYF	TGTGCCAGCAGCCGGACGCGCGGGAGGTCCTACGAGCAGTACTTC
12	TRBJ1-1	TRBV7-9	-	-	CASSLSITEAFF	TGTGCCAGCAGCTTGTCAATTACTGAAGCTTTCTTT
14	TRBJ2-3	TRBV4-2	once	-	CASSRGDPTDTQYF	TGTGCCAGCAGCCGGGGGGATCCCACAGATACGCAGTATTTT